The next 14 T cell receptor beta chains were all read from a single sample in a study of T cell responses to AZD1222 COVID-19 vaccine. Profiled with immunoSEQ multiplex PCR; TCRdb holds only in-frame clones, not every one. The table lists about 140,000 clones, 85% to 90% of them singletons. Sample: peripheral blood, taken on day 0 of AZD1222 vaccination. The receptors were gathered from an adult in good health.

Worth noting for this clone: Germline is not matched at one junction end, which may reflect a read error. The CDR3 bases are TGTGCCAGCAGCAGACACGACAAAGTTGGCAACACCTTC. This sequence encodes CASSRHDKVGNTF. This chain joins TRBV6-5 and TRBJ1-2; D ambiguous. CDR3 length: 13 residues. In germline, CDR1 is MNHEY, CDR2 SVGAGI.

The rearrangement joins TRBV19 to TRBJ2-2, with D unresolved. The CDR3 spans 15 residues. Germline lookup yields CDR1 LNHDA and CDR2 SQIVND (reference sequence). The germline V and J ends were trimmed by 1 base and 1 base, with 7 bases remaining between them. The CDR3 spells CASSIAEQNTGELFF. CDR3 coding DNA: TGTGCCAGTAGTATAGCGGAACAGAACACCGGGGAGCTGTTTTTT.

The sample holds one count of this clone. This chain links TRBV11-2 with TRBJ1-5, with a weak D call TRBD1 (5 bases). Germline CDR1 and CDR2: SGHAT and FQNNGV. The CDR3 runs to 13 residues. V lost 3 bases and J lost 5, with 8 bases in between. The CDR3 spells CASSFFRDQPQHF. CDR3 coding DNA: TGTGCCAGCAGCTTTTTCAGGGATCAGCCCCAGCATTTT. The complete variable domain, with remaining parts taken from reference TRBV11-2 and TRBJ1-5, reads EAGVAQSPRYKIIEKRQSVAFWCNPISGHATLYWYQQILGQGPKLLIQFQNNGVVDDSQLPKDRFSAERLKGVDSTLKIQPAKLEDSAVYLCASSFFRDQPQHFGDGTRLSIL.

This clone was recorded once. V and J are TRBV3-1 (or the pseudogene TRBV3-2) and TRBJ2-2, with D maybe TRBD2 (6 bases). Trimming cost V 2 bases and J 6 bases, with 13 bases left between them. The CDR3 loop spans 15 amino acids. Germline V gene data show CDR1 as LGHDT and CDR2 as YNNKEL (reference sequence). The CDR3 DNA is TGTGCCAGCAGCCAATGGAGGGACGGTGCCGGGGAGCTGTTTTTT. Its translation: CASSQWRDGAGELFF.

V usage is TRBV10-1 and J usage is TRBJ1-1; D not resolved. CDR1 is WNHNN, CDR2 SYGVQD, per germline (reference sequence). Trimming pared 6 bases from V and 1 base from J, leaving 6 bases between. This CDR3 has 12 residues. CDR3 amino acids: CASRTQNTEAFF. CDR3 nucleotide sequence: TGCGCCAGCAGAACACAGAACACTGAAGCTTTCTTT.

The count of this clone is one. The J gene is TRBJ2-5, the V gene TRBV5-1; 8 bases are shared with TRBD2. The CDR3 has 16 residues. Germline trimming cut 0 bases from V and 5 bases from J; bases unmatched to any gene: 9. Germline lookup yields CDR1 SGHRS and CDR2 YFSETQ. CDR3 region: CASSLASGSRLETQYF. The CDR3 nucleotides read TGCGCCAGCAGCTTGGCCAGCGGGAGCAGATTGGAGACCCAGTACTTC.

This clone was seen more than once but under ten times. The V gene is TRBV7-2, the J gene TRBJ1-5; 9 positions match TRBD1. The V and J ends lost 4 bases and 5 bases, in that order; junction bases with no gene match: 9. Looked up from germline, CDR1 is SGHTA and CDR2 is FQGNSA. CDR3 length equals 16 residues. The CDR3 nucleotides read TGTGCCAGCAGCTGGAAAGCGGGACAGGGTGATCAGCCCCAGCATTTT. Amino acid sequence: CASSWKAGQGDQPQHF.

This clone was recorded once. This chain connects TRBV2 to TRBJ2-1; D unresolved. V was shortened by 1 base and J by 14 bases, with 9 bases between the two germline ends. The germline CDR1 and CDR2 sequences are SNHLY and FYNNEI. This CDR3 is 11 amino acids long. CDR3 protein: CASSEGAVEFF. The CDR3 DNA reads TGTGCCAGCAGTGAAGGGGCAGTAGAGTTCTTC.

The chain links TRBV29-1 to TRBJ1-5; D is possibly TRBD1 (5 bases). CDR1 and CDR2 from the germline V gene are SQVTM and ANQGSEA. Trimming took 4 bases from V and 0 from J, leaving 10 bases between them. The CDR3 is 14 amino acids. The CDR3 DNA reads as TGCAGCGTTGCCGGCGACAGTAGCAATCAGCCCCAGCATTTT. Translated, it gives CSVAGDSSNQPQHF.

About this clone itself: At one end the junction does not follow the germline gene, possibly because of a read error. The rearrangement uses TRBV29-1 and TRBJ2-1; D gene uncertain. The CDR3 has 11 residues. The germline V gene has CDR1 SQVTM and CDR2 ANQGSEA. CDR3 bases: TGCAGCGTGCCACAGTACACTGAGCAGTTCTTC. Its translation: CSVPQYTEQFF.

The chain is built from TRBV9 and TRBJ2-1, with D possibly matching TRBD2 (6 bases). This CDR3 is 14 amino acids long. CDR1 and CDR2 from the germline V gene are SGDLS and YYNGEE. V was clipped by 0 bases and J by 8 bases, with 12 bases between them. The CDR3 reads CASSVEPGAYEQFF. The CDR3 nucleotides are TGTGCCAGCAGCGTAGAACCGGGAGCCTATGAGCAGTTCTTC.

V gene TRBV2 combines with J gene TRBJ2-7; no clear D gene. V lost 6 bases and J lost 0, with 6 bases in between. Germline loops: CDR1 SNHLY, CDR2 FYNNEI. The CDR3 runs to 12 residues. The CDR3: CASRELSYEQYF. The CDR3 DNA follows: TGTGCCAGCAGAGAGCTCTCCTACGAGCAGTACTTC.

This chain connects TRBV6-2 or TRBV6-3 to TRBJ1-5; perhaps TRBD1 as D (5 bases). Germline lookup yields CDR1 MNHEY and CDR2 SVGEGT. V shed 2 bases and J shed 0 bases, with 8 bases lying between them. CDR3 length: 15 amino acids. The CDR3 spells CASSYGANSNQPQHF. In DNA, the CDR3 is TGTGCCAGCAGTTACGGGGCCAATAGCAATCAGCCCCAGCATTTT.

The V call is TRBV19, the J call TRBJ2-1; 9 bases are a match to TRBD2. The germline CDR1 and CDR2 sequences are LNHDA and SQIVND (reference sequence). The CDR3 covers 18 residues. Losses at the gene ends were 0 bases for V and 9 bases for J; bases not matched to a gene: 15. In nucleotides, the CDR3 is TGTGCCAGTAGTATAGACCCCCCAGGTAGCGGGGGTGTAAGTGAGCAGTTCTTC. Amino acids: CASSIDPPGSGGVSEQFF.